This T cell receptor beta chain was obtained from a study of T cell responses to AZD1222 COVID-19 vaccine (dated by TCRdb to the early 2020s). Concerning the study at large: Because spike-specific TCR depth and breadth did not differ between the two schedules, AZD1222 recipients who got a second dose at roughly 4 weeks were pooled with those who got a second dose at roughly 12 weeks. TCR sequencing was performed for 230 to 250 trial participants, of whom approximately 200 were given two doses of AZD1222 and some 26 were given two doses of MenACWY control vaccine. Enrollment into the trials was organized by age into subgroups of 18-55, 56-69 and 70-plus years, and those subgroups contained roughly 140, 27 and 60 TCR-sequenced participants, respectively.

The CDR3 covers 14 residues, taking in both the cysteine and the phenylalanine. Of all the DNA, just the CDR3 is kept, 42 bases in frame from base 1. The germline V gene sets CDR1 to SNHLY and CDR2 to FYNNEI. The germline V end is reduced by 3 bases and the J end by 6 bases; junction bases left unmatched: 6. The sample's time point label is to be understood as: baseline before first vaccination. Vaccinee samples came from UK trials COV001 and COV002, including a single-blind randomized controlled phase 2/3 trial of AZD1222 (ChAdOx1 nCoV-19) in healthy adults. For TCRbeta chain sequencing, PBMC samples were collected from trial participants at day 0 and at day 28 after the second dose. Results the study describes overall, beyond this receptor: Conclusions about previously exposed vaccinees are limited because only six or seven AZD1222 recipients were SARS-CoV-2 seropositive at baseline. The 56-69-year group was small, and its depth increase did not reach significance, likely because of low power. A significant rise in spike-specific TCR breadth and depth was observed after two AZD1222 doses relative to day 0 and relative to MenACWY recipients. Participants were mostly white British and included more females than males, and it was suggested by the authors that clonal diversity may have been underestimated. Vaccine-associated CD4 TCRs spanned the whole spike protein, with dominant responses in regions 160-218 and 743-854. No day 14 peak-response samples were available, so repertoires were characterized only after the peak T cell response. Epitopes outside the regions mutated in the B.1.351 and B.1.1.7 variants were reportedly recognized by nearly half of the unique spike-specific TCRs.

A remark on this clone: The antigen this receptor binds is unknown. Nothing much larger sits one base from this clone, and base qualities are not available.

The CDR3 regions of human TCRbeta chains were analyzed by immunosequencing. The paper's data handling went like this. TCRs in the repertoires were matched against a reference library of SARS-CoV-2-specific TCRs that had been generated with the MIRA antigen-specificity platform. Breadth meant the fraction of unique TCRs that were SARS-CoV-2-associated, whereas depth meant the fraction of total T cells that were SARS-CoV-2-associated. Using the MIRA data, each spike-specific TCR was mapped to the spike region that the TCR reacts to and placed in a CD4 or CD8 class. Log10-transformed breadth and depth values were compared by one-way ANOVA with Sidak's multiple comparisons tests. The clones in this table, taken by TCRdb from immuneACCESS, are in-frame only. Not every clone is retained; where verified, under half of the shortfall comes from an unresolved V gene, and the cause of the rest is unknown. The DNA was the basis for D and trimming; V, J and clone size are from that table. A total of about 140,000 clones appear in this sample, 70% to 90% of them only once. Jointly, the top ten make up 1.5% to 2% of the sample.

The V and J genes are TRBV2 and TRBJ1-1; 8 bases in the junction line up with TRBD1. This TCR was recovered from an adult in good health. Sequences were derived from peripheral blood, sampled on day 0 of AZD1222 vaccination. In nucleotide form, the sequence is TGTGCCAGCAGTGAGGACAGGGAGACGGCTGAAGCTTTCTTT. Its amino acids are CASSEDRETAEAFF.